These 23 T cell receptor beta chains were all obtained from the same sample, sequenced in a study of cytomegalovirus exposure and HLA in healthy donors (dated by TCRdb to about 2017). Library construction relied on the immunoSEQ multiplex PCR assay. For the multiplex PCR, a mixture combining 60 forward primers for TCR Vbeta segments and 13 reverse primers for TCR Jbeta segments was used. Held by TCRdb, this immuneACCESS table contains in-frame sequences only and omits some clones. Under half of the omission traces to an unresolved V gene where checked; the cause of the rest is unknown. The sample yields approximately 150,000 clones; 80% were counted once. 5.5% to 7.5% of the sample is held by the ten biggest clonotypes. Sequencing input: PBMCs. The origin of the receptors is a man aged 25 to 40 in good health and CMV-seropositive.

This clone was counted only a few times. V is TRBV7-9 and J is TRBJ1-4; 9 nucleotides line up with TRBD1. Germline CDR1 is SEHNR and CDR2 is FQNEAQ (reference sequence). With 5 bases clipped from V and 5 bases from J, the junction kept 3 bases outside the gene matches. There are 14 residues in the CDR3. This chain's CDR3 is CASSVTGGNEKLFF. The CDR3, as DNA: TGTGCCAGCAGCGTGACAGGGGGGAATGAAAAACTGTTTTTT.

This chain joins TRBV11-3 and TRBJ2-1, with TRBD1 identical over 10 bases. V shed 3 bases, J shed 7 bases, and the junction held 6 bases outside the gene matches. The CDR3 spans 15 residues. Germline loops: CDR1 SGHNT, CDR2 YENEEA. The CDR3 loop reads CASSFATGGGNEQFF. CDR3 DNA sequence: TGTGCCAGCAGCTTTGCGACAGGGGGCGGGAATGAGCAGTTCTTC.

The rearrangement joins TRBV7-9 to TRBJ1-1; D not certain. Trimming cost V 0 bases and J 2 bases, with 7 bases left between them. CDR3 size: 14 residues. Germline V gene lookup returns CDR1 SEHNR and CDR2 FQNEAQ (reference sequence). The CDR3 nucleotides are TGTGCCAGCAGCTTAGCGTTATTAAACACTGAAGCTTTCTTT. It encodes CASSLALLNTEAFF.

This chain links TRBV14 with TRBJ2-1; weak D call: TRBD2 (6 bases). There are 17 residues in the CDR3. With 5 bases removed from V and 4 bases from J, the gap between germline ends came to 21 bases. Germline V gene lookup returns CDR1 SGHDN and CDR2 FVKESK. CDR3 amino acids: CASSASWEALWYNEQFF. The CDR3 DNA is TGTGCCAGCAGCGCCTCGTGGGAGGCCCTCTGGTACAATGAGCAGTTCTTC.

The gene calls are TRBV5-1 and TRBJ2-1, with D possibly being TRBD1 (5 bases). Trimming removed 4 bases from V and 2 bases from J, with 16 bases in between. CDR3 size: 16 residues. CDR1 is SGHRS and CDR2 is YFSETQ in the germline V gene. CDR3 bases: TGCGCCAGCAGCCCTGGGCAGGGAAAACCCTACAATGAGCAGTTCTTC. Protein product: CASSPGQGKPYNEQFF. Variable domain in full (rest from reference TRBV5-1 and TRBJ2-1): KAGVTQTPRYLIKTRGQQVTLSCSPISGHRSVSWYQQTPGQGLQFLFEYFSETQRNKGNFPGRFSGRQFSNSRSEMNVSTLELGDSALYLCASSPGQGKPYNEQFFGPGTRLTVL.

As concerns this clone: Different DNA sequences within this sample yield the same CDR3. The chain recombines TRBV5-6 with TRBJ1-3, with 7 bases fitting TRBD1. Germline V CDR1 and CDR2: SGHDT, YYEEEE. Unmatched junction bases numbered 2, after V lost 3 bases and J lost 5 bases. The CDR3 runs to 13 residues. CDR3 in amino acids: CASSWTGRNTIYF. DNA of the CDR3: TGTGCCAGCAGCTGGACAGGACGAAACACCATATATTTT.

The chain uses TRBV9 and TRBJ2-2, with 12 positions matching TRBD1. The CDR3 has 18 amino acids. Looked up from germline, CDR1 is SGDLS and CDR2 is YYNGEE. J lost 6 bases, V lost 4 bases, and 13 bases had no gene match. CDR3 in DNA: TGTGCCAGCAGCCCGCGGGTGGGGACAGGGGGCATGGCCGGGGAGCTGTTTTTT. Translating gives CASSPRVGTGGMAGELFF.

The chain combines TRBV5-5 with TRBJ2-3; weak D call: TRBD2 (5 bases). Germline V lookup: CDR1 SGHKS, CDR2 YYEKEE (reference sequence). Trimming took 2 bases from V and 2 from J, leaving 18 bases between them. The CDR3 has 17 residues. The DNA of the CDR3 is TGTGCCAGCAGCTTAAAGGTCGCGACTACCCCCACAGATACGCAGTATTTT. This sequence encodes CASSLKVATTPTDTQYF.

This clone was observed a few times. The V call is TRBV12-5, the J call TRBJ2-3, with D possibly being TRBD2 (7 bases). The CDR3 spans 13 residues. V dropped 7 bases and J dropped 1 base, with 9 bases sitting between them. The germline gives CDR1 LGHNT, CDR2 FRNRAP. The CDR3 DNA sequence: TGTGCTAGTGCGGGGGGCGGCACAGATACGCAGTATTTT. This translates into CASAGGGTDTQYF.

The rearrangement joins TRBV13 to TRBJ1-2, with TRBD1 matching over 7 bases. CDR1 and CDR2 from the germline V gene are PRHDT and FYEKMQ (reference sequence). The V segment lost 5 bases and the J segment 3 bases; nucleotides outside the gene matches: 6. This CDR3 spans 14 amino acids. CDR3 sequence: CASSPGQTHYGYTF. The DNA for the CDR3 is TGTGCCAGCAGCCCGGGACAGACCCACTATGGCTACACCTTC.

The sample holds one count of this clone. The chain couples TRBV5-4 to TRBJ2-7, with 8 bases aligning to TRBD1. This CDR3 region has 11 residues. Per the germline V gene, CDR1 is SGHNT and CDR2 is YYREEE (reference sequence). The CDR3 DNA reads as TGTGGGGACAGGAGATTCTACGAGCAGTACTTC. Protein sequence: CGDRRFYEQYF.

V is TRBV4-3 and J is TRBJ1-1, with D unresolved. The CDR3 consists of 13 residues. Per the germline V gene, CDR1 is LGHNA and CDR2 is YSLEER. Deletions cut 0 bases from V and 7 bases from J, with 9 bases between. The CDR3 is CASSQDLVREAFF. CDR3 nucleotide sequence: TGCGCCAGCAGCCAAGATCTCGTTCGTGAAGCTTTCTTT.

The chain is built from TRBV10-2 and TRBJ2-7; weak D call: TRBD2 (6 bases). The CDR3 totals 14 residues. V was trimmed by 7 bases and J by 5 bases, leaving 18 bases between them. CDR1 is WSHSY and CDR2 is SAAADI in the germline V gene. The CDR3 loop is CASIGSASADEQYF. Here the CDR3 DNA reads TGCGCCAGCATAGGCTCGGCTAGCGCGGACGAGCAGTACTTC.

CDR3 region: CATRTDPFYEQYF. CDR3 nucleotide sequence: TGTGCCACCAGGACAGACCCCTTCTACGAGCAGTACTTC. The chain joins TRBV10-3 to TRBJ2-7; D perhaps matches TRBD1 (6 bases). Trimming removed 10 bases from V and 3 bases from J, with 16 bases in between. The germline gives CDR1 ENHRY, CDR2 SYGVKD. The CDR3 consists of 13 residues.

V usage is TRBV6-5 and J usage is TRBJ1-5; D possibly corresponds to TRBD1 (5 bases). The V end was cut by 6 bases, the J end by 7 bases, with 13 bases between. The CDR3 has 13 residues. CDR1 MNHEY and CDR2 SVGAGI come from the germline V gene. In nucleotides, the CDR3 is TGTGCCAGCAGCTTGGGCAGGGTGCAGCCCCAGCATTTT. Protein product: CASSLGRVQPQHF.

The chain is built from TRBV9 and TRBJ2-7; D may be TRBD1 (7 bases). This CDR3 has 16 amino acids. Trimming stripped 0 bases from V and 1 base from J, with 14 bases between. Germline loops: CDR1 SGDLS, CDR2 YYNGEE. In nucleotides, the CDR3 is TGTGCCAGCAGCGTAGGAGGGGGGACAGCATCCTACGAGCAGTACTTC. It codes for CASSVGGGTASYEQYF.

CDR3 protein: CAISELNIALGELFF. The CDR3 region has the DNA TGTGCCATCAGTGAGCTGAACATAGCTCTCGGGGAGCTGTTTTTT. V gene TRBV10-3 combines with J gene TRBJ2-2; D is uncertain. The V end lost 2 bases, the J end lost 7 bases, and 14 bases lay between the germline ends. CDR3 length: 15 amino acids. Germline V gives CDR1 ENHRY, CDR2 SYGVKD.

The chain recombines TRBV2 with TRBJ2-7; a weak D match, TRBD2 (7 bases). The CDR3 runs 13 residues. V was trimmed by 7 bases and J by 3 bases, leaving 13 bases between them. The germline CDR1 and CDR2 sequences are SNHLY and FYNNEI. As DNA, the CDR3 is TGTGCCAGCATGCAGGGGAGGGACTACGAGCAGTACTTC. This encodes CASMQGRDYEQYF.

This chain joins TRBV6-1 and TRBJ2-7; 8 bases are a match to TRBD1. This CDR3 contains 16 residues. Germline V gives CDR1 MNHNS, CDR2 SASEGT. V lost 4 bases, J lost 4 bases, and 12 bases stayed unmatched. CDR3 protein: CASSGPQGAERYEQYF. The CDR3 DNA follows: TGTGCCAGCAGTGGCCCCCAGGGGGCAGAAAGATACGAGCAGTACTTC.

The CDR3 is CASSHGQGAMRNEQFF. The CDR3 nucleotides are TGCGCCAGCAGCCACGGACAGGGGGCGATGAGGAATGAGCAGTTCTTC. The chain carries TRBV5-1 and TRBJ2-1, with 11 bases fitting TRBD1. V gave up 4 bases and J gave up 7 bases; unmatched junction bases: 10. The CDR3 has 16 amino acids. CDR1 is SGHRS, CDR2 YFSETQ, per germline.

This chain uses TRBV14 with TRBJ2-5; no firm D call. Germline CDR1 SGHDN, CDR2 FVKESK. This CDR3 spans 15 amino acids. V dropped 2 bases and J dropped 2 bases, with 12 bases sitting between them. The CDR3 reads CASSQRSRRQETQYF. As DNA, the CDR3 is TGTGCCAGCAGCCAACGGTCCCGCAGGCAAGAGACCCAGTACTTC.

The CDR3: CASSSRPGASPLHF. CDR3 coding DNA: TGTGCCAGCAGTAGTCGACCCGGAGCTTCACCCCTCCACTTT. This chain connects TRBV28 to TRBJ1-6; D is unresolved. The length of the CDR3 is 14 residues. Per germline, CDR1 MDHEN and CDR2 SYDVKM. Trimming shortened V by 5 bases and J by 9 bases, and 14 bases separated the two germline ends.

This clone showed up just a few times. This chain connects TRBV7-8 to TRBJ2-7; TRBD1 matches 8 bases. This CDR3 contains 15 residues. Germline CDR1 is SGHVS and CDR2 is FQNEAQ. The V segment lost 5 bases and the J segment 5 bases; nucleotides outside the gene matches: 11. The CDR3 sequence is CASSPKDREGDEQYF. CDR3 bases: TGTGCCAGCAGCCCCAAGGACAGGGAAGGCGACGAGCAGTACTTC.